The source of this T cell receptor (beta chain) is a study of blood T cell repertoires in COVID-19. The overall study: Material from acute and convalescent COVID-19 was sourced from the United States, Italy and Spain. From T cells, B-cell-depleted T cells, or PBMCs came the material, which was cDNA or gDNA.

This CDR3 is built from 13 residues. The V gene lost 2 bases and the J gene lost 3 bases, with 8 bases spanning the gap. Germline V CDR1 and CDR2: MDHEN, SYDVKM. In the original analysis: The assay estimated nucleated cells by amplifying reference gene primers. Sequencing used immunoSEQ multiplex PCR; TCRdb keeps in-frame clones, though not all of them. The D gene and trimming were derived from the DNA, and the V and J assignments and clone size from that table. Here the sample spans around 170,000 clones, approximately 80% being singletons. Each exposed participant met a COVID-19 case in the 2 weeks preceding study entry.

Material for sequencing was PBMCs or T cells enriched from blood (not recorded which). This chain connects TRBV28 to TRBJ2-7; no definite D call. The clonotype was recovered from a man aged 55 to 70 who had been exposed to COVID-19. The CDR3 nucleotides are TGTGCCAGCAGTTTAGTAGCAAACTACGAGCAGTACTTC. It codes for CASSLVANYEQYF.